This T cell receptor (beta chain) was identified in a study of Ad26.COV2.S vaccination and SARS-CoV-2 variants. CDR3 size: 13 residues. Germline V gene data show CDR1 as MNHEY and CDR2 as SVGEGT. V was pared by 5 bases and J by 3 bases, with 10 bases between. The table lists this clone with a few counts. Sequenced by immunoSEQ multiplex PCR; TCRdb stores in-frame clones only, minus some. The sample consists of approximately 360,000 clones, approximately 83% of them appearing once. Stated treatment: roughly 18 received Ad26.COV2.S at low or high dose, single or two shots; about 5 received placebo; per-sample allocation not given. Day 63 after the first injection of vaccine or placebo was the sampling time.

The chain employs TRBV6-2 or TRBV6-3 and TRBJ1-2; D unresolved. The input for sequencing was peripheral blood, taken in a trial of Ad26.COV2.S vaccine versus placebo. The source is a person aged 18 to 59 who received the Ad26.COV2.S COVID-19 vaccine or a placebo. The CDR3, as DNA: TGTGCCAGCAGTGACCTTGAGTACTATGGCTACACCTTC. Amino acid sequence: CASSDLEYYGYTF.